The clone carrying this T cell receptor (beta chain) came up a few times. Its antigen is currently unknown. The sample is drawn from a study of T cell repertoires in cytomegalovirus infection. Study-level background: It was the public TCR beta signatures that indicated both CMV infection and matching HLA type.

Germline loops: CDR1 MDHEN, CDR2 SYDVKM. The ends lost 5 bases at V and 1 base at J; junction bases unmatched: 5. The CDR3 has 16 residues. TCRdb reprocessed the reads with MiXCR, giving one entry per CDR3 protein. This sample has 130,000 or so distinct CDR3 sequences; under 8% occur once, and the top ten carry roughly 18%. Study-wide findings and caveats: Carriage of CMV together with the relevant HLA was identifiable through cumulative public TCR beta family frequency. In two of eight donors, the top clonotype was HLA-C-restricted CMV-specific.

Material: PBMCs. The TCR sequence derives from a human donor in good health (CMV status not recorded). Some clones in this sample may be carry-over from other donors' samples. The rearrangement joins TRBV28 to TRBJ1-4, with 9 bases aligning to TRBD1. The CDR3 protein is CASSGADRGTNEKLFF. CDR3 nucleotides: TGTGCCAGCAGTGGGGCGGACAGGGGAACTAATGAAAAACTGTTTTTT.